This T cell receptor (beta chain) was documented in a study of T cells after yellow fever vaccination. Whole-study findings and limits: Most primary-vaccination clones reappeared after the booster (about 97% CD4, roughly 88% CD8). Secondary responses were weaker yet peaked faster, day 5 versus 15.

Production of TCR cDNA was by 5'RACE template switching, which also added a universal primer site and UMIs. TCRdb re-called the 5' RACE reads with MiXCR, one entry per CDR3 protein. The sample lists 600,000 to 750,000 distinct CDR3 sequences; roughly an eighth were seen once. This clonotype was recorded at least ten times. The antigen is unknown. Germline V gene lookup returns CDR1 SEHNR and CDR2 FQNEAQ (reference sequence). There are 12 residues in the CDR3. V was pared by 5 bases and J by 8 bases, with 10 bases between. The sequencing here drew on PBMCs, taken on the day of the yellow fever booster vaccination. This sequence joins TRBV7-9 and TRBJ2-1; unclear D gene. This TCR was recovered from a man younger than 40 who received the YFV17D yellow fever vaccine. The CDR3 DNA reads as TGTGCCAGCAGCCTTAAGGTAGATGAGCAGTTCTTC. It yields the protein CASSLKVDEQFF.